This T cell receptor beta chain was retrieved from a study of blood T cell repertoires in COVID-19. Study background: COVID-19 samples from acute and convalescent phases originated in the United States, Italy and Spain.

As originally analysed: Amplification of reference gene primers was used by the study to estimate nucleated cell counts. Measured with immunoSEQ multiplex PCR; TCRdb has only the in-frame clones, and not every one. V, J and clone size are those of that table, while D and trimming were read from the DNA. The sample carries a few hundred thousand clones, approximately 86% recorded once. The trim removed 11 bases at V and 10 bases at J, leaving 10 bases unmatched. This CDR3 is 12 amino acids long. The J gene is TRBJ1-1, the V gene TRBV12-3 or TRBV12-4; the match to TRBD1 covers 10 bases. The sequenced sample consisted of peripheral blood. This TCR was recovered from a man aged 40-50 years who had recovered from COVID-19. CDR3 DNA: TGTGCCTCCCAGGACAGGGGGTCCCCAGCTTTCTTT. Amino acid sequence: CASQDRGSPAFF.